Included here is one T cell receptor beta chain sequence, with context. Its cognate antigen is unknown. This record comes from a study of long-term antiretroviral therapy in people with HIV. CDR1 and CDR2 (germline): MNHEY, SVGAGI. The V gene lost 5 bases and the J gene lost 2 bases, with 10 bases spanning the gap. The CDR3 totals 13 residues. Notes on the study in general: Blood collection from about 2003 to 2018 possibly occurred under older ART regimens.

Version v3.0 of the immunoSEQ assay ran at survey level. Repertoires were generated with immunoSEQ multiplex PCR, while TCRdb's copy carries only in-frame clones and drops some. The sample yields 19,000 or so clones, around 81% seen once. The sample consisted of unsorted PBMCs, taken 0.3 years before starting antiretroviral therapy. The V call is TRBV6-5, the J call TRBJ2-7; D unclear. The clonotype comes from a man between 45 and 60 years old with HIV. As DNA, the CDR3 is TGTGCCAGCAGTCATGACGGACCCTACGAGCAGTACTTC. This encodes CASSHDGPYEQYF.